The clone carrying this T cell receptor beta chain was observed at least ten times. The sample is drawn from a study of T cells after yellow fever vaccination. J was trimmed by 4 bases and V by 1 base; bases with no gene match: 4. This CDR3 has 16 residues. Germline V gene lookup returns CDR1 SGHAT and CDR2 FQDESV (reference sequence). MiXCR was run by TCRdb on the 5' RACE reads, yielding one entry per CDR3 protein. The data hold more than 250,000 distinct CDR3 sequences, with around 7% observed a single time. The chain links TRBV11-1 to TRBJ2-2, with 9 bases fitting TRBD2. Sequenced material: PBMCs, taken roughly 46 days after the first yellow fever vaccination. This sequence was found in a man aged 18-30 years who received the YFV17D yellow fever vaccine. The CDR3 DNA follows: TGTGCCAGCAGCTTAGTGGCTAGCGGGGCCACCGGGGAGCTGTTTTTT. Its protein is CASSLVASGATGELFF.